These 20 T cell receptor beta chains were sequenced from one sample in a study of post-analysis software for immune sequencing data. Study results and limitations: In patients, TRBV5-6, TRBV5-1 and TRBV20-1 belonged to four or five TRBV segments found more frequently than in controls.

Their recognized antigens are unknown. TCR beta libraries were prepared from cDNA with unique molecular identifiers. Each CDR3 protein is one row after TCRdb ran MiXCR on the PCR reads. Seen here are hundreds of thousands of distinct CDR3 sequences, 30% observed once, and the top ten hold approximately 0.55%. Sample: blood. Receptor source: a girl aged 10 to 17 with multiple sclerosis.

This clonotype came up a few times. The chain carries TRBV20-1 and TRBJ2-1; tentative D call: TRBD2 (6 bases). There are 15 residues in the CDR3. Germline CDR1 is DFQATT and CDR2 is SNEGSKA (reference sequence). Between the trimmed V and J ends, which lost 2 bases and 3 bases, there was a span of 14 bases. The CDR3: CSARPPERVYNEQFF. CDR3 nucleotides: TGCAGTGCTAGACCGCCGGAGCGGGTCTACAATGAGCAGTTCTTC.

V and J are TRBV6-1 and TRBJ1-5; TRBD1 agrees at 11 bases. The germline V gene encodes CDR1 MNHNS and CDR2 SASEGT. The CDR3 extends over 14 amino acids. J gave up 7 bases and V 6 bases, and 5 bases lay outside the gene matches. CDR3 residues: CASRSGQGDQPQHF. The CDR3, as DNA: TGTGCCAGCAGATCGGGACAGGGGGACCAGCCCCAGCATTTT.

In its sample, this clonotype was seen a few times. The V and J genes are TRBV11-2 and TRBJ2-7, with 15 positions matching TRBD2. In germline, CDR1 is SGHAT, CDR2 FQNNGV. The CDR3 sequence is 16 residues long. The V segment lost 5 bases and the J segment 4 bases; nucleotides outside the gene matches: 6. CDR3 nucleotides: TGTGCCAGCAGCGGCCGGACTAGCGGGAGGGTGTACGAGCAGTACTTC. Encoded protein: CASSGRTSGRVYEQYF.

The rearrangement uses TRBV20-1 and TRBJ2-7, with 16 bases aligning to TRBD2. V shed 5 bases and J 6 bases; nucleotides not matched to a gene: 7. CDR1 is DFQATT, CDR2 SNEGSKA, per germline (reference sequence). This CDR3 has 15 amino acids. The CDR3 here is CSAPGLAGGGSEQYF. The CDR3 nucleotides read TGCAGTGCTCCGGGACTAGCGGGAGGGGGCTCCGAGCAGTACTTC.

The sample holds a few counts of this clonotype. V gene TRBV12-5 combines with J gene TRBJ1-2, with D possibly being TRBD1 (6 bases). Germline loops: CDR1 LGHNT, CDR2 FRNRAP. Trimming cost V 4 bases and J 2 bases, with 17 bases left between them. The CDR3 extends over 16 amino acids. This CDR3 reads CASGWTGRDKNYGYTF. CDR3 nucleotides: TGTGCTAGTGGTTGGACGGGGAGGGACAAGAACTATGGCTACACCTTC. The full variable domain, rest sourced from reference TRBV12-5 and TRBJ1-2, is DARVTQTPRHKVTEMGQEVTMRCQPILGHNTVFWYRQTMMQGLELLAYFRNRAPLDDSGMPKDRFSAEMPDATLATLKIQPSEPRDSAVYFCASGWTGRDKNYGYTFGSGTRLTVV.

This clonotype turned up a few times. The chain employs TRBV4-1 and TRBJ1-2, with a possible D match to TRBD1 (6 bases). The CDR3 extends over 15 amino acids. The germline CDR1 and CDR2 sequences are MGHRA and YSYEKL. The germline V and J ends were trimmed by 2 bases and 8 bases, with 18 bases remaining between them. The CDR3 DNA is TGCGCCAGCAGCCAATACTTCACAGGGCTAAAAGGCTACACCTTC. Translated: CASSQYFTGLKGYTF.

This clonotype was seen a few times. The chain employs TRBV29-1 and TRBJ2-1; D gene unclear. The CDR3 sequence is 15 residues long. CDR1 is SQVTM, CDR2 ANQGSEA, per germline. V was pared by 1 base and J by 0 bases, with 10 bases between. The CDR3, as DNA: TGCAGCGTTGAAGGGCTCAAGGGCTCCTACAATGAGCAGTTCTTC. Its translation: CSVEGLKGSYNEQFF.

The chain links TRBV15 to TRBJ2-7, with 11 bases aligning to TRBD2. The CDR3 spans 14 residues. V was pared by 3 bases and J by 7 bases, with 5 bases of the junction left unmatched. CDR1 LNHNV and CDR2 YYDKDF come from the germline V gene (reference sequence). The CDR3 here is CATSRELAGDEQYF. The CDR3 DNA reads as TGTGCCACCAGCAGGGAACTAGCGGGAGATGAGCAGTACTTC.

This clonotype was counted between two and nine times. This chain connects TRBV29-1 to TRBJ2-7, with D tentatively TRBD2 (7 bases). From germline, CDR1 is SQVTM and CDR2 ANQGSEA. The CDR3 loop spans 11 amino acids. The CDR3 DNA reads as TGCACCGGGGGGCAGGATGACGAGCAGTACTTC. This gives the protein CTGGQDDEQYF.

The chain recombines TRBV28 with TRBJ2-1; possibly TRBD1 or TRBD2 for D (5 bases each). With 7 bases removed from V and 6 bases from J, the gap between germline ends came to 25 bases. CDR1 is MDHEN, CDR2 SYDVKM, per germline. This CDR3 has 17 residues. The CDR3 nucleotides read TGTGCCAGCAACACTCCCCCACGGGGACCAACTCTCAATGAGCAGTTCTTC. As protein: CASNTPPRGPTLNEQFF.

This clonotype was picked up a small number of times. V and J are TRBV14 and TRBJ2-5; TRBD1 matches 11 bases. CDR3 size: 17 residues. V shed 3 bases, J shed 4 bases, and the junction held 10 bases outside the gene matches. CDR1 is SGHDN, CDR2 FVKESK, per germline. The chain's CDR3 is CASSQRDRGRIGETQYF. CDR3 bases: TGTGCCAGCAGCCAGAGGGACAGGGGGAGGATTGGAGAGACCCAGTACTTC.

The CDR3 DNA sequence: TGTGCCAGCAGCTGGGCACAGACCCGTCGTGATGGCTACACCTTC. It is translated as CASSWAQTRRDGYTF. The chain combines TRBV3-1 with TRBJ1-2; D remains unclear. The CDR3 loop spans 15 amino acids. Trimming took 5 bases from V and 6 from J, leaving 19 bases between them. Germline V gene sequence: CDR1 LGHDT, CDR2 YNNKEL (reference sequence).

The rearrangement joins TRBV15 to TRBJ2-3; no firm D call. Trimming pared 0 bases from V and 0 bases from J, leaving 7 bases between. CDR1 and CDR2 (germline): LNHNV, YYDKDF (reference sequence). The CDR3 is made up of 15 amino acids. CDR3 in DNA: TGTGCCACCAGCAGAGATCGAGTTAGCACAGATACGCAGTATTTT. The encoded protein is CATSRDRVSTDTQYF.

The CDR3 here is CASSGQGIETQYF. CDR3 DNA: TGTGCCAGCAGCGGACAGGGGATTGAGACCCAGTACTTC. This chain uses TRBV3-1 with TRBJ2-7; 9 bases align to TRBD1. The end of the DNA is better explained by TRBJ2-5, so the J call may be wrong. CDR1 is LGHDT, CDR2 YNNKEL, per germline (reference sequence). This CDR3 has 13 amino acids.

This clonotype showed up just once. This chain connects TRBV29-1 to TRBJ2-7; D uncertain. The V gene lost 4 bases and the J gene lost 2 bases, with 9 bases spanning the gap. This CDR3 is built from 12 residues. The germline V gene has CDR1 SQVTM and CDR2 ANQGSEA. Here the CDR3 reads CSVANSAYEQYF. CDR3 bases: TGCAGCGTTGCTAACAGCGCCTACGAGCAGTACTTC.

The rearrangement uses TRBV4-1 and TRBJ2-2, with 7 bases matching TRBD2. Looked up from germline, CDR1 is MGHRA and CDR2 is YSYEKL. The CDR3 has 17 amino acids. V was clipped by 1 base and J by 5 bases; unmatched bases: 10. The DNA of the CDR3 is TGCGCCAGCAGCCAAGCACTAGCGACTGGGAGGACCGGGGAGCTGTTTTTT. It yields the protein CASSQALATGRTGELFF.

The V gene is TRBV6-2 or TRBV6-3, the J gene TRBJ1-2; TRBD1 agrees at 9 bases. Germline lookup yields CDR1 MNHEY and CDR2 SVGEGT. With 8 bases clipped from V and 9 bases from J, the junction kept 10 bases outside the gene matches. This CDR3 contains 13 residues. As DNA, the CDR3 is TGTGCCAGCGAACAGGGGGCCCATGGCAGCTACACCTTC. Its protein is CASEQGAHGSYTF.

The V and J genes are TRBV7-2 and TRBJ1-1, with D unclear. The length of the CDR3 is 16 residues. CDR1 is SGHTA and CDR2 is FQGNSA in the germline V gene. Deletions cut 5 bases from V and 0 bases from J, with 16 bases between. The CDR3 reads CASSPLQSGLNTEAFF. CDR3 in DNA: TGTGCCAGCAGCCCCTTACAATCAGGATTGAACACTGAAGCTTTCTTT.

This clonotype was detected only a few times. The chain is built from TRBV7-9 and TRBJ2-1; maybe TRBD1 (5 bases). V lost 5 bases, J lost 10 bases, and 15 bases lay in between. CDR3 length equals 13 residues. Germline values: CDR1 SEHNR, CDR2 FQNEAQ (reference sequence). The CDR3 DNA follows: TGTGCCAGCAGCCCCACAGGCGCGAGGGAGCAGTTCTTC. The encoded protein is CASSPTGAREQFF.

This clonotype was detected only a few times. CDR3 DNA: TGTGCCAGCAGTGGTACCACTGAAGCTTTCTTT. It translates to CASSGTTEAFF. The chain links TRBV6-1 to TRBJ1-1; D is uncertain. V was shortened by 4 bases and J by 4 bases, with 4 bases between the two germline ends. Germline CDR1 is MNHNS and CDR2 is SASEGT. The CDR3 has 11 amino acids.